These T cell receptor beta chains were read from a single sample in a study of OX40 agonist ivuxolimab in advanced cancers. This table comes from immunoSEQ multiplex PCR, and its TCRdb copy is limited to in-frame clones, with some not included. The table records about 77,000 clones, 85% to 90% of them present only once. Sequencing used CD4+ or CD8+ T cells sorted from blood, obtained in a trial of the OX40 agonist ivuxolimab. Every receptor here comes from an adult with an advanced solid tumor such as melanoma, head and neck, liver or kidney cancer. Both conserved end residues are part of each CDR3. D genes are given only for firm matches. Clone size is not always given. Where it is, it says once, few, many or a class for expanded clones.

j_gene: TRBJ2-3
d_gene: TRBD2
v_gene: TRBV19
abundance: NA
CDR3aa: CASSSGESTDTQYF
CDR3nt: TGTGCCAGTAGCAGCGGGGAAAGCACAGATACGCAGTATTTT

j_gene: TRBJ1-2
d_gene: TRBD1
v_gene: TRBV18
abundance: once
CDR3aa: CASSSTGGADYGYTF
CDR3nt: TGTGCCAGCTCATCTACAGGGGGCGCGGACTATGGCTACACCTTC

j_gene: TRBJ1-1
d_gene: NA
v_gene: TRBV11-1
abundance: NA
CDR3aa: CASSLGGWLRGTEAFF
CDR3nt: TGTGCCAGCAGCTTAGGCGGTTGGCTGAGAGGAACTGAAGCTTTCTTT

j_gene: TRBJ1-3
d_gene: TRBD1
v_gene: TRBV7-2
abundance: NA
CDR3aa: CASSQQTGTGNTIYF
CDR3nt: TGTGCCAGCAGCCAGCAGACAGGGACAGGAAACACCATATATTTT

j_gene: TRBJ2-7
d_gene: NA
v_gene: TRBV27
abundance: NA
CDR3aa: CASSGTSTYEQYF
CDR3nt: TGTGCCAGCAGTGGGACATCTACCTACGAGCAGTACTTC

j_gene: TRBJ2-3
d_gene: NA
v_gene: TRBV19
abundance: NA
CDR3aa: CASSITDTDTQYF
CDR3nt: TGTGCCAGTAGTATTACGGACACAGATACGCAGTATTTT

j_gene: TRBJ1-6
d_gene: TRBD1
v_gene: TRBV9
abundance: NA
CDR3aa: CASSAGPGQENSPLHF
CDR3nt: TGTGCCAGCAGCGCCGGCCCGGGACAGGAGAATTCACCCCTCCACTTT

j_gene: TRBJ1-1
d_gene: NA
v_gene: TRBV27
abundance: NA
CDR3aa: CASSFERGAGNTEAFF
CDR3nt: TGTGCCAGCAGTTTCGAACGTGGGGCGGGGAACACTGAAGCTTTCTTT

j_gene: TRBJ2-3
d_gene: TRBD1
v_gene: TRBV30
abundance: NA
CDR3aa: CAWNRGLPDTQYF
CDR3nt: TGTGCCTGGAACAGGGGGCTTCCAGATACGCAGTATTTT

j_gene: TRBJ2-6
d_gene: NA
v_gene: TRBV27
abundance: NA
CDR3aa: CASSLQGAGANVLTF
CDR3nt: TGTGCCAGCAGTTTACAGGGTGCTGGGGCCAACGTCCTGACTTTC

j_gene: TRBJ2-5
d_gene: TRBD2
v_gene: TRBV18
abundance: NA
CDR3aa: CASSPAGTSGGETQYF
CDR3nt: TGTGCCAGCTCACCAGCCGGGACTAGCGGGGGCGAGACCCAGTACTTC

j_gene: TRBJ1-5
d_gene: NA
v_gene: TRBV5-6
abundance: NA
CDR3aa: CASSYRTSTQHF
CDR3nt: TGTGCCAGCAGCTACCGGACGTCAACCCAGCATTTT

j_gene: TRBJ2-7
d_gene: TRBD2
v_gene: TRBV9
abundance: NA
CDR3aa: CASSAGLAAYEQYF
CDR3nt: TGTGCCAGCAGCGCCGGACTAGCAGCCTACGAGCAGTACTTC

j_gene: TRBJ2-2
d_gene: TRBD2
v_gene: TRBV5-1
abundance: once
CDR3aa: CASRPGTSGTGELFF
CDR3nt: TGCGCCAGCAGACCCGGGACTAGCGGAACCGGGGAGCTGTTTTTT

j_gene: TRBJ1-2
d_gene: NA
v_gene: TRBV11-2
abundance: NA
CDR3aa: CASSETGVYYGYTF
CDR3nt: TGTGCCAGCAGTGAGACAGGCGTCTACTATGGCTACACCTTC

j_gene: TRBJ2-3
d_gene: NA
v_gene: TRBV14
abundance: NA
CDR3aa: CASRGQLSSTDTQYF
CDR3nt: TGTGCCAGCAGGGGCCAACTTTCCTCCACAGATACGCAGTATTTT

j_gene: TRBJ1-1
d_gene: NA
v_gene: TRBV7-3
abundance: NA
CDR3aa: CASSLTAGFEAFF
CDR3nt: TGTGCCAGCAGCTTAACGGCGGGGTTTGAAGCTTTCTTT

j_gene: TRBJ1-2
d_gene: NA
v_gene: TRBV7-5
abundance: NA
CDR3aa: CASSGSREYGYTF
CDR3nt: TGTGCCAGCAGCGGATCCAGGGAGTATGGCTACACCTTC

j_gene: TRBJ1-5
d_gene: NA
v_gene: TRBV7-8
abundance: NA
CDR3aa: CASSTMRDYQPQHF
CDR3nt: TGTGCCAGCAGCACAATGCGAGATTATCAGCCCCAGCATTTT

j_gene: TRBJ1-1
d_gene: TRBD1
v_gene: TRBV6-1
abundance: NA
CDR3aa: CASSGRQGSAEAFF
CDR3nt: TGTGCCAGCAGTGGGCGACAGGGTAGCGCTGAAGCTTTCTTT

j_gene: TRBJ2-1
d_gene: TRBD1
v_gene: TRBV7-6
abundance: NA
CDR3aa: CASSFGRGINEQFF
CDR3nt: TGTGCCAGCAGCTTTGGCAGGGGGATCAATGAGCAGTTCTTC

j_gene: TRBJ2-1
d_gene: NA
v_gene: TRBV10-3
abundance: NA
CDR3aa: CAISEEALSTEQFF
CDR3nt: TGTGCCATCAGTGAGGAGGCACTCTCCACTGAGCAGTTCTTC

j_gene: TRBJ1-3
d_gene: NA
v_gene: TRBV6-5
abundance: NA
CDR3aa: CASSEGQFTIYF
CDR3nt: TGTGCCAGCAGTGAAGGACAGTTTACCATATATTTT

j_gene: TRBJ2-3
d_gene: TRBD2
v_gene: TRBV7-9
abundance: NA
CDR3aa: CASGAGGVDTQYF
CDR3nt: TGTGCCAGCGGAGCGGGGGGGGTAGATACGCAGTATTTT

j_gene: TRBJ1-1
d_gene: NA
v_gene: TRBV25-1
abundance: NA
CDR3aa: CASSGRQRMNTEAFF
CDR3nt: TGTGCCAGCAGTGGACGACAGCGCATGAACACTGAAGCTTTCTTT

j_gene: TRBJ1-4
d_gene: NA
v_gene: TRBV5-1
abundance: few
CDR3aa: CASSPGGTNEKLFF
CDR3nt: TGCGCCAGCAGCCCGGGGGGTACTAATGAAAAACTGTTTTTT

j_gene: TRBJ2-3
d_gene: TRBD2
v_gene: TRBV10-2
abundance: NA
CDR3aa: CASSRTSGEQYF
CDR3nt: TGCGCCAGCAGTCGGACTAGCGGTGAGCAGTATTTT

j_gene: TRBJ2-7
d_gene: TRBD1
v_gene: TRBV18
abundance: NA
CDR3aa: CASSPLIRRDRDFTKQYF
CDR3nt: TGTGCCAGCTCACCATTAATCCGCAGGGACAGGGACTTTACGAAGCAGTACTTC

j_gene: TRBJ2-3
d_gene: NA
v_gene: TRBV29-1
abundance: NA
CDR3aa: CSGQVSRSTDTQYF
CDR3nt: TGCAGCGGACAGGTCTCCCGAAGCACAGATACGCAGTATTTT

j_gene: TRBJ2-7
d_gene: TRBD1
v_gene: TRBV6-1
abundance: NA
CDR3aa: CASTGGTGDYEQYF
CDR3nt: TGTGCCAGCACCGGCGGGACAGGGGACTACGAGCAGTACTTC

j_gene: TRBJ2-5
d_gene: NA
v_gene: TRBV7-3
abundance: NA
CDR3aa: CASSLGGSRETQYF
CDR3nt: TGTGCCAGCAGCTTAGGGGGAAGTCGGGAGACCCAGTACTTC

j_gene: TRBJ1-3
d_gene: NA
v_gene: TRBV5-1
abundance: NA
CDR3aa: CASTDTLENTIYF
CDR3nt: TGCGCCAGCACGGACACTCTGGAAAACACCATATATTTT

j_gene: TRBJ2-7
d_gene: TRBD1
v_gene: TRBV6-6
abundance: NA
CDR3aa: CASSYSGQGTYEQYF
CDR3nt: TGTGCCAGCAGTTACTCGGGACAGGGAACCTACGAGCAGTACTTC

j_gene: TRBJ2-1
d_gene: NA
v_gene: TRBV30
abundance: NA
CDR3aa: CAWSIKQGNEQFF
CDR3nt: TGTGCCTGGAGTATCAAACAGGGCAATGAGCAGTTCTTC

j_gene: TRBJ1-1
d_gene: NA
v_gene: TRBV10-3
abundance: NA
CDR3aa: CAIRVSIVAGTEAFF
CDR3nt: TGTGCCATCAGAGTTTCTATAGTAGCGGGGACTGAAGCTTTCTTT

j_gene: TRBJ1-5
d_gene: NA
v_gene: TRBV27
abundance: NA
CDR3aa: CASSLSGGAGPYSNQPQHF
CDR3nt: TGTGCCAGCAGTTTATCAGGGGGGGCAGGCCCATATAGCAATCAGCCCCAGCATTTT

j_gene: TRBJ1-4
d_gene: NA
v_gene: TRBV11-2
abundance: NA
CDR3aa: CASSAAVVGEKLFF
CDR3nt: TGTGCCAGCAGCGCAGCGGTTGTGGGCGAAAAACTGTTTTTT